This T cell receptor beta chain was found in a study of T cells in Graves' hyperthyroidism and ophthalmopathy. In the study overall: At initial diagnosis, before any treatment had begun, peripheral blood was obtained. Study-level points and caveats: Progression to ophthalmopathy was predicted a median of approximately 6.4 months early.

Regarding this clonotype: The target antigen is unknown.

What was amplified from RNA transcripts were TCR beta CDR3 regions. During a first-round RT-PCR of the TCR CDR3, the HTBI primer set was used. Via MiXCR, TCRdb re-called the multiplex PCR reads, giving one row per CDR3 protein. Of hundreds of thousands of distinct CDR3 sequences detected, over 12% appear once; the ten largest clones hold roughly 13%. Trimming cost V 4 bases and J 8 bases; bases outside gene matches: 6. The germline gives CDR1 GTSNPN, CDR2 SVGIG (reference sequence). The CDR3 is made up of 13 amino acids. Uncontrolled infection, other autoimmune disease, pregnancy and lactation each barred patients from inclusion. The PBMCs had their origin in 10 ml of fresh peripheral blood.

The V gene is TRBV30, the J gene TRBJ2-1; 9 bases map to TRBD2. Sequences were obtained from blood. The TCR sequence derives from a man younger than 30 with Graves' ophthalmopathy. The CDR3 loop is CAWTSGVNDEQFF. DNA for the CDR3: TGTGCCTGGACTAGCGGGGTGAACGATGAGCAGTTCTTC.